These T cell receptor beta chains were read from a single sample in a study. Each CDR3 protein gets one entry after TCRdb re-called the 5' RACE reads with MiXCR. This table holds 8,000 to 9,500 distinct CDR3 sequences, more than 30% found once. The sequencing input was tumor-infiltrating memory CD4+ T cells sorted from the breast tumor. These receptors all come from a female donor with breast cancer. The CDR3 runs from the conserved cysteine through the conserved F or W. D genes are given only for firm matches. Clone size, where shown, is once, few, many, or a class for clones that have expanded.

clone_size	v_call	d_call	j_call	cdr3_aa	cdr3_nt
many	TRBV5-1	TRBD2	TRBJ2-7	CASSLAIAGGTYEQYF	TGCGCCAGCAGCTTGGCCATCGCGGGGGGAACCTACGAGCAGTACTTC
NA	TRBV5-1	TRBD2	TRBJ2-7	CASSIGTSAYEQYF	TGCGCCAGCAGCATCGGGACTAGCGCCTACGAGCAGTACTTC
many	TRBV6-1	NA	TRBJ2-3	CASRPGTDTQYF	TGTGCCAGCAGGCCAGGCACAGATACGCAGTATTTT
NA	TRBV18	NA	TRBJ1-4	CASSRQNEKLLF	TGTGCCAGCTCACGACAGAATGAAAAACTGCTTTTT
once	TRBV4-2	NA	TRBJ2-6	CASSQDGLSGANVLTF	TGTGCCAGCAGCCAAGACGGCCTCTCTGGGGCCAACGTCCTGACTTTC
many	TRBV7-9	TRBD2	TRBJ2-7	CASSLREGNFGEQYF	TGTGCCAGCAGCTTGAGGGAGGGTAATTTCGGCGAGCAGTACTTC
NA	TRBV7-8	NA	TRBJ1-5	CASSHTGGSNQPQHF	TGTGCCAGCAGCCACACCGGGGGGAGCAATCAGCCCCAGCATTTT
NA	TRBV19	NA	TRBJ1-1	CASSIQGSTEAFF	TGTGCCAGTAGTATACAGGGGAGCACTGAAGCTTTCTTT
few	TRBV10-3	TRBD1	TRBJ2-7	CAISESGQGYEQYF	TGTGCCATCAGTGAGTCGGGACAGGGGTACGAGCAGTACTTC
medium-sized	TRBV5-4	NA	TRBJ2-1	CASSTPRKGFHEQFF	TGTGCCAGCAGCACCCCCCGTAAGGGTTTTCATGAGCAGTTCTTC
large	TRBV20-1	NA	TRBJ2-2	CSARDMAGKNTGELFF	TGCAGTGCTAGAGATATGGCCGGGAAGAACACCGGGGAGCTGTTTTTT
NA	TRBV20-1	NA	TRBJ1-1	CSLERERTEAFF	TGCAGTCTCGAACGGGAAAGGACTGAAGCTTTCTTT
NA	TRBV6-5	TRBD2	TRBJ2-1	CASSYSGLAGSYNEQFF	TGTGCCAGCAGTTACTCGGGACTAGCGGGCTCCTACAATGAGCAGTTCTTC
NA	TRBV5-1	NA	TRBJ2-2	CASSFGTLLATGELFF	TGCGCCAGCAGCTTCGGGACGCTGCTCGCCACCGGGGAGCTGTTTTTT
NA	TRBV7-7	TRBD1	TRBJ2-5	CASSRQGAVHETRYF	TGTGCCAGCAGCCGGCAGGGGGCCGTCCACGAGACCCGGTACTTC
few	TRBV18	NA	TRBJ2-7	CASSQGVADEQYF	TGTGCCAGCTCACAGGGGGTGGCGGACGAGCAGTACTTC
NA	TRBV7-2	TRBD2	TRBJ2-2	CAGSSKAGGTGEPFF	TGTGCCGGCAGCTCAAAAGCGGGAGGCACCGGGGAGCCGTTTTTT
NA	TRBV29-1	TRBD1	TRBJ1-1	CSVEAPGQGLSEAFF	TGCAGCGTTGAAGCCCCGGGACAGGGGCTCTCTGAAGCTTTCTTT
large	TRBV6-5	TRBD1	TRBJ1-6	CASSPSRGRRGYYNSPLHF	TGTGCCAGCAGTCCCTCCAGGGGGCGCAGGGGCTACTATAATTCACCCCTCCACTTT
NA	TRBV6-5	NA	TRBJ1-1	CASSYDVGTEAFF	TGTGCCAGCAGTTATGATGTGGGCACTGAAGCTTTCTTT
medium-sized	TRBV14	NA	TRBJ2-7	CASSGWGIYYEQYF	TGTGCCAGCAGCGGGTGGGGTATTTACTACGAGCAGTACTTC
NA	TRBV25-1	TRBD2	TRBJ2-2	CASSEAWREGTGELFF	TGTGCCAGCAGTGAGGCCTGGCGGGAGGGCACCGGGGAGCTGTTTTTT
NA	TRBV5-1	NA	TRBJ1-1	CACQRTGNTEAFF	TGCGCCTGCCAAAGGACCGGGAACACTGAAGCTTTCTTT
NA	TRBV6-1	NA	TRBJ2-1	CASSESTGNSYNEQFF	TGTGCCAGCAGTGAATCTACAGGTAACTCCTACAATGAGCAGTTCTTC
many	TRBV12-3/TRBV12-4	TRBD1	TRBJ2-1	CASSKDRGGTYNEQFF	TGTGCCAGCAGCAAAGACAGGGGGGGTACCTACAATGAGCAGTTCTTC
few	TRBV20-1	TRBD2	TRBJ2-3	CSASSFGGRGTDTQYF	TGCAGTGCGTCGTCGTTCGGCGGGAGGGGCACAGATACGCAGTATTTT
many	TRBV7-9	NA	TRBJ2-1	CASSLEEGRGQFF	TGTGCCAGCAGCTTGGAGGAGGGCCGAGGGCAGTTCTTC
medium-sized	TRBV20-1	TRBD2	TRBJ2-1	CSARGLGTSGRRVFYNEQFF	TGCAGTGCTAGAGGGCTTGGGACTAGCGGGAGGCGGGTTTTCTACAATGAGCAGTTCTTC
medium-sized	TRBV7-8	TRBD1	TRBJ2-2	CASSLGLRGSGTGELFF	TGTGCCAGCAGCTTAGGTCTCAGGGGGTCGGGGACCGGGGAGCTGTTTTTT
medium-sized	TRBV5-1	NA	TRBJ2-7	CASSPRGGLGTWVQYF	TGCGCCAGCAGCCCAAGGGGGGGATTGGGGACCTGGGTCCAGTACTTC
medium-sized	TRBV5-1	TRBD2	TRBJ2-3	CASSRSGLAGEADTQYF	TGCGCCAGCAGTCGAAGCGGACTAGCGGGAGAGGCAGATACGCAGTATTTT
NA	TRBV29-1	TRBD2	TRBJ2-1	CSAGRGTYNEQFF	TGCAGCGCAGGGCGGGGGACCTACAATGAGCAGTTCTTC
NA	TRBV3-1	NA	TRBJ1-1	CASSQGKNTEAFF	TGTGCCAGCAGCCAAGGCAAGAACACTGAAGCTTTCTTT
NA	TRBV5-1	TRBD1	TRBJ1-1	CASSLVGTGAGNTEAFF	TGCGCCAGCAGCTTGGTGGGGACAGGGGCCGGGAACACTGAAGCTTTCTTT
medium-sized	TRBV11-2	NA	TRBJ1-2	CASSLGQFYGYTF	TGTGCCAGCAGCTTGGGCCAGTTCTATGGCTACACCTTC
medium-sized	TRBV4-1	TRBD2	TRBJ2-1	CASSQDSPQGSGVHNEQFF	TGCGCCAGCAGCCAAGATAGCCCGCAAGGTAGCGGGGTTCACAATGAGCAGTTCTTC
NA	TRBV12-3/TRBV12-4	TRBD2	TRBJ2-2	CASSPSGGPSGELFF	TGTGCCAGCAGTCCGAGCGGGGGGCCCTCCGGGGAGCTGTTTTTT
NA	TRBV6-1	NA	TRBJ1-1	CASSVLNTEAFF	TGTGCCAGCAGTGTCCTGAACACTGAAGCTTTCTTT
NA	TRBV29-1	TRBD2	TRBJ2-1	CSVVRGRMDEQFF	TGCAGCGTTGTCCGCGGGAGGATGGATGAGCAGTTCTTC
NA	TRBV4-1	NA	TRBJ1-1	CASSQGSGRTEAFF	TGCGCCAGCAGCCAAGGAAGCGGGAGAACTGAAGCTTTCTTT
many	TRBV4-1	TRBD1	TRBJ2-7	CASSQGTGGTYEQYF	TGCGCCAGCAGCCAGGGGACAGGGGGGACCTACGAGCAGTACTTC
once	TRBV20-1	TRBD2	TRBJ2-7	CSGSFTSGRAEERYF	TGCAGTGGATCGTTCACTAGCGGGCGGGCAGAAGAGCGGTACTTC
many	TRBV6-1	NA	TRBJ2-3	CASMRVNTDTQYF	TGTGCCAGCATGAGGGTTAACACAGATACGCAGTATTTT
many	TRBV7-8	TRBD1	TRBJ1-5	CASSPGTVVSNQPQHF	TGTGCCAGCAGCCCCGGGACAGTTGTTAGCAATCAGCCCCAGCATTTT
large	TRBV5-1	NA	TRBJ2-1	CASSPGPNSNEQFF	TGCGCCAGCAGCCCGGGACCCAATAGTAATGAGCAGTTCTTC
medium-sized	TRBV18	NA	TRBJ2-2	CASSLGTRRPGELFF	TGTGCCAGCTCACTAGGGACTCGAAGACCCGGGGAGCTGTTTTTT
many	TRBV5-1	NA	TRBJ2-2	CASSLGQRNTGELFF	TGCGCCAGCAGCTTGGGACAGAGAAACACCGGGGAGCTGTTTTTT
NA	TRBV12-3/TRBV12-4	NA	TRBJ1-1	CASSLESAEAFF	TGTGCCAGCAGTTTAGAATCGGCTGAAGCTTTCTTT
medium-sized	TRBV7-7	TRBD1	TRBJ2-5	CASSRQGALQETQYF	TGTGCCAGCAGCCGGCAGGGGGCCCTCCAAGAGACCCAGTACTTC
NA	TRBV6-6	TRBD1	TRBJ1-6	CASSPGQGARFAPLHF	TGTGCCAGTTCCCCGGGACAGGGGGCGAGGTTTGCACCCCTCCACTTT
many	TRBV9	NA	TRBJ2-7	CASSRKGGGAIGEQYF	TGTGCCAGCAGCCGAAAGGGGGGGGGCGCAATCGGCGAGCAGTACTTC
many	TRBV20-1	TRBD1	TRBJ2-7	CSARRGTGGREQYF	TGCAGTGCTAGAAGAGGGACAGGGGGCCGCGAGCAGTACTTC
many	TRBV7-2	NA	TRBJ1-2	CASSPREGRIITCGYTF	TGTGCCAGCAGCCCTCGAGAAGGGAGGATTATTACCTGTGGCTACACCTTC
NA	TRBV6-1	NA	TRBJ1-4	CASSSGSSRKKLFF	TGTGCCAGCAGCTCGGGGTCGTCCCGGAAAAAACTGTTTTTT
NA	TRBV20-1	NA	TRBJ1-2	CSCIRDGYTF	TGCAGCTGTATACGGGATGGCTACACCTTC
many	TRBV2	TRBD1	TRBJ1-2	CASSLSWTGWDGYTF	TGTGCCAGCAGTCTATCGTGGACAGGGTGGGATGGCTACACCTTC
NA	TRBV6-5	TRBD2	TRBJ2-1	CASTRLAGSSYNEQFF	TGTGCCAGCACCCGACTAGCGGGAAGCTCCTACAATGAGCAGTTCTTC
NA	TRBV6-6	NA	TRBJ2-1	CASSYRVNEQFF	TGTGCCAGCAGTTACAGGGTCAATGAGCAGTTCTTC
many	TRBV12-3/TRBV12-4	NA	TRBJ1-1	CASSLAGVSEAFF	TGTGCCAGCAGTCTCGCAGGGGTTAGTGAAGCTTTCTTT
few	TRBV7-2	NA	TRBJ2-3	CASSLPRGGFSTDTQYF	TGTGCCAGCAGTCTCCCGAGAGGCGGATTTTCCACAGATACGCAGTATTTT